This T cell receptor (beta chain) originates from a study of neurological immune-mediated disorders. It was by 5'RACE with 10-nucleotide random UMIs that the cDNA was made. TCRdb re-analysed the 5' RACE reads in MiXCR, keeping a single row per CDR3 protein. The sample holds about 53,000 distinct CDR3 sequences, around 3.6% seen once. This clonotype has at least ten counts. V lost 4 bases to trimming and J lost 4 bases; unmatched junction nucleotides: 5. Germline V lookup: CDR1 SEHNR, CDR2 FQNEAQ (reference sequence). This CDR3 region has 15 residues. The specimen was PBMCs. The chain combines TRBV7-9 with TRBJ2-3; 10 positions agree with TRBD2. This receptor was identified in a woman younger than 45 with multiple sclerosis. The CDR3 DNA follows: TGTGCCAGCAGCTACGGGACTAGCGAATCAGATACGCAGTATTTT. Protein sequence: CASSYGTSESDTQYF.